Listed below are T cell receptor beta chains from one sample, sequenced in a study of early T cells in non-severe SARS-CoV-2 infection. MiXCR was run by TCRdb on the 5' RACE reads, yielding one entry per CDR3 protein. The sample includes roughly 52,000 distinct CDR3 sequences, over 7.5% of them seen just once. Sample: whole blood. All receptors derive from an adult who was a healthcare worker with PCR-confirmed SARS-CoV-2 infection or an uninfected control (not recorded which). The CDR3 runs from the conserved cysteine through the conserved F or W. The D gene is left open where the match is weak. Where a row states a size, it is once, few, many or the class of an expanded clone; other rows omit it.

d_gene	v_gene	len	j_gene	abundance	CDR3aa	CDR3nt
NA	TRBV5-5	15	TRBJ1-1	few	CASSFLAGMNTEAFF	TGTGCCAGCAGCTTTTTAGCGGGGATGAACACTGAAGCTTTCTTT
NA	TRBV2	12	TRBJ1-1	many	CASSWTGTEAFF	TGTGCCAGCAGTTGGACCGGCACTGAAGCTTTCTTT
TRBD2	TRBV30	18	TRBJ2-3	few	CAWSVPGYASGVTDTQYF	TGTGCCTGGAGTGTACCCGGGTACGCTAGCGGGGTAACAGATACGCAGTATTTT
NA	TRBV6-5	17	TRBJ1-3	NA	CASSYLGGVYSGNTIYF	TGTGCCAGCAGTTACTTGGGAGGGGTATACTCTGGAAACACCATATATTTT
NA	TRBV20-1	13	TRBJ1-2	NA	CSAPMEGMNGYTF	TGCAGTGCTCCAATGGAGGGTATGAATGGCTACACCTTC
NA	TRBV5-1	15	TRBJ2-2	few	CASSQPRQRTGELFF	TGCGCCAGCAGCCAACCACGACAGCGCACCGGGGAGCTGTTTTTT
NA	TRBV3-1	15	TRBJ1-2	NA	CASSQRYRESSGYTF	TGTGCCAGCAGCCAAAGGTACAGGGAGAGCTCTGGCTACACCTTC
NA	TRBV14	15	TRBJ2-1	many	CASSQGGQTYNEQFF	TGTGCCAGCAGCCAAGGCGGGCAGACCTACAATGAGCAGTTCTTC
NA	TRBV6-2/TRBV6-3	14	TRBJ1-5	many	CASSYTRGLQPQHF	TGTGCCAGCAGTTACACCCGGGGCCTTCAGCCCCAGCATTTT
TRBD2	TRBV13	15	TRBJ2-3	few	CASSERLASTDTQYF	TGTGCCAGCAGCGAAAGACTAGCGAGCACAGATACGCAGTATTTT
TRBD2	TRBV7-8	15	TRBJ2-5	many	CASIGSGRERETQYF	TGTGCCAGCATCGGTAGCGGGAGGGAGAGAGAGACCCAGTACTTC
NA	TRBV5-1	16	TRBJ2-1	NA	CASSLAAERIYNEQFF	TGCGCCAGCAGCTTGGCAGCGGAGAGGATCTACAATGAGCAGTTCTTC
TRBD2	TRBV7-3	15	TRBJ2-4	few	CASSLGLAGENIQYF	TGTGCCAGCAGCTTAGGGCTAGCGGGGGAAAACATTCAGTACTTC
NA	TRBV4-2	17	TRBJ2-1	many	CASSPTRGASSYNEQFF	TGTGCCAGCAGCCCAACCCGTGGGGCGAGCTCCTACAATGAGCAGTTCTTC
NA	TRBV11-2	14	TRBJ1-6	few	CASSADTANSPLHF	TGTGCCAGCAGCGCGGACACAGCTAATTCACCCCTCCACTTT
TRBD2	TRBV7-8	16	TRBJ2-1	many	CASSFPRLAVYNEQFF	TGTGCCAGCAGCTTCCCAAGACTAGCGGTCTACAATGAGCAGTTCTTC
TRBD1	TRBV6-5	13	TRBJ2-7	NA	CASRETGSYEQYF	TGTGCCAGCAGGGAGACAGGGTCCTACGAGCAGTACTTC
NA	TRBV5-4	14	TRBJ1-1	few	CASSLDQENTEAFF	TGTGCCAGCAGCTTGGATCAGGAAAACACTGAAGCTTTCTTT
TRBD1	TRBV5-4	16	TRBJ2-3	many	CASSSDGTGGTDTQYF	TGTGCCAGCAGTTCAGATGGGACAGGGGGCACAGATACGCAGTATTTT
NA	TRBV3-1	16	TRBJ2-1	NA	CASSPPGSSSYNEQFF	TGTGCCAGCAGCCCTCCGGGTTCCAGCTCCTACAATGAGCAGTTCTTC
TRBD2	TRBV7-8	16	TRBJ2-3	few	CASRTLAGGFQDTQYF	TGTGCCAGCAGGACCCTAGCGGGAGGGTTTCAAGATACGCAGTATTTT
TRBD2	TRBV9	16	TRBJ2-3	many	CASSARGRGGPDTQYF	TGTGCCAGCAGCGCCCGGGGGCGGGGGGGCCCAGATACGCAGTATTTT